The 22 T cell receptor beta chains in this list originate from one sample, sequenced in a study of beta chain features in type 1 diabetes. Points from the study as a whole: Shorter TCRB CDR3s, moderately but significantly so, were found in Type 1 diabetes patients in all four CD4+ subsets.

Reverse transcription of all isolated RNA meant that expressed TCRB transcripts were sequenced. Generated by immunoSEQ multiplex PCR, the TCRdb table keeps only in-frame clones and is missing some. Of 200,000 to 300,000 clones listed, 20% are singletons. Their recognized antigens are unknown. The sequencing sample was made of naive CD4+ T cells from blood. Receptors were obtained from a woman aged 40 to 50 with type 1 diabetes.

CDR3 amino acids: CASSLPGQGENEQFF. In DNA form, the CDR3 reads TGTGCCAGCAGTTTACCGGGACAGGGAGAAAATGAGCAGTTCTTC. The V call is TRBV28, the J call TRBJ2-1; the match to TRBD1 covers 9 bases. Germline V lookup: CDR1 MDHEN, CDR2 SYDVKM. The CDR3 has 15 amino acids. J lost 7 bases, V lost 2 bases, and 6 bases had no gene match.

The chain is built from TRBV7-2 and TRBJ2-5, with 8 bases identical to TRBD2. Germline V gene lookup returns CDR1 SGHTA and CDR2 FQGNSA. V lost 5 bases to trimming and J lost 8 bases; unmatched junction nucleotides: 16. The CDR3 is 16 residues long. This chain's CDR3 is CASSPSGGGGGSTQYF. The DNA of the CDR3 is TGTGCCAGCAGCCCCTCGGGAGGTGGCGGGGGGTCCACCCAGTACTTC.

This clone has a handful of counts. The J gene is TRBJ2-5, the V gene TRBV5-4, with a possible D match to TRBD2 (6 bases). The CDR3 contains 14 residues. Germline assignment: CDR1 SGHNT and CDR2 YYREEE (reference sequence). The ends were cut back, 2 bases at V and 4 bases at J, with 12 bases in the middle. CDR3: CASSFTGTLETQYF. For the CDR3, the DNA is TGTGCCAGCAGCTTCACCGGGACTTTAGAGACCCAGTACTTC.

This clone was recorded a few times. The chain links TRBV27 to TRBJ2-7, with D possibly being TRBD2 (6 bases). CDR1 and CDR2 (germline): MNHEY, SMNVEV (reference sequence). V was trimmed by 0 bases and J by 7 bases, leaving 16 bases between them. The CDR3 totals 15 residues. CDR3 sequence: CASSLSREIAGEQYF. The CDR3 coding sequence is TGTGCCAGCAGTTTATCGAGGGAAATTGCGGGAGAGCAGTACTTC.

CDR3 nucleotide sequence: TGCAGCGTTGAAGACCAGAGTGGGACAGGAGGCTACACCTTC. Its protein product is CSVEDQSGTGGYTF. The genes are TRBV29-1 and TRBJ1-2; 8 nucleotides line up with TRBD1. The germline gives CDR1 SQVTM, CDR2 ANQGSEA. Unmatched junction bases numbered 8, after V lost 0 bases and J lost 8 bases. The CDR3 runs to 14 residues.

The chain couples TRBV28 to TRBJ2-7; possible D gene TRBD2, 5 bases. The DNA end lines up better with TRBJ2-5; the J call may be wrong. This CDR3 is built from 13 residues. Germline assignment: CDR1 MDHEN and CDR2 SYDVKM. In nucleotides, the CDR3 is TGTGCCAGCAGTCTGCGGATACGGGGGACCCAGTACTTC. Translated: CASSLRIRGTQYF.

The chain has TRBV4-1 and TRBJ1-5; D possibly corresponds to TRBD1 (5 bases). CDR1 is MGHRA, CDR2 YSYEKL, per germline. V was shortened by 1 base and J by 6 bases, with 16 bases between the two germline ends. CDR3 length: 16 residues. CDR3 DNA: TGCGCCAGCAGCCAAGGAGGAACGGGGGTGCGTCAGCCCCAGCATTTT. It is translated as CASSQGGTGVRQPQHF.

The chain is built from TRBV28 and TRBJ2-1; TRBD2 agrees at 10 bases. The CDR3 extends over 16 amino acids. The germline gives CDR1 MDHEN, CDR2 SYDVKM. V was clipped by 1 base and J by 2 bases; unmatched bases: 2. The CDR3 coding sequence is TGTGCCAGCAGTTTATCCCTAGCGGGGGCCTACAATGAGCAGTTCTTC. Translation gives CASSLSLAGAYNEQFF.

A few counts support this clone. The gene calls are TRBV29-1 and TRBJ1-1; 9 bases are shared with TRBD1. Germline V CDR1 and CDR2: SQVTM, ANQGSEA. Losses at the gene ends were 4 bases for V and 3 bases for J; bases not matched to a gene: 6. The CDR3 consists of 14 residues. DNA for the CDR3: TGCAGCGTTGCCCGACAGGGGGACTACACTGAAGCTTTCTTT. This sequence encodes CSVARQGDYTEAFF.

The DNA of the CDR3 is TGTGCCAGCAGTTCTACCCTGGACAATGAGCAGTTCTTC. Residues: CASSSTLDNEQFF. The J gene is TRBJ2-1, the V gene TRBV11-2, with D uncertain. The CDR3 is made up of 13 amino acids. Germline V gives CDR1 SGHAT, CDR2 FQNNGV. The V gene lost 6 bases and the J gene lost 5 bases, with 11 bases spanning the gap. Combining the CDR3 with reference TRBV11-2 and TRBJ2-1 gives the whole variable domain EAGVAQSPRYKIIEKRQSVAFWCNPISGHATLYWYQQILGQGPKLLIQFQNNGVVDDSQLPKDRFSAERLKGVDSTLKIQPAKLEDSAVYLCASSSTLDNEQFFGPGTRLTVL.

This clone was counted a few times. The chain links TRBV29-1 to TRBJ2-1; 10 nucleotides match TRBD2. The CDR3 totals 14 residues. Germline CDR1 is SQVTM and CDR2 is ANQGSEA. With 7 bases clipped from V and 2 bases from J, the junction kept 5 bases outside the gene matches. This chain's CDR3 is CSAGGLATYNEQFF. In DNA form, the CDR3 reads TGCAGCGCGGGGGGACTAGCGACCTACAATGAGCAGTTCTTC.

This chain links TRBV7-6 with TRBJ1-3, with D possibly being TRBD1 (6 bases). Trimming took 5 bases from V and 4 from J, leaving 9 bases between them. The germline V gene encodes CDR1 SGHVS and CDR2 FNYEAQ. The CDR3 consists of 13 residues. CDR3 coding DNA: TGTGCCAGCAGCCTCGGACAGGGAAACACCATATATTTT. It encodes CASSLGQGNTIYF.

This clone occurred a few times. The chain uses TRBV29-1 and TRBJ2-5, with D possibly being TRBD2 (7 bases). The germline V gene has CDR1 SQVTM and CDR2 ANQGSEA. This CDR3 contains 13 residues. The CDR3: CGCSSGGGETQYF. The CDR3 DNA reads as TGCGGATGCTCTAGCGGAGGGGGAGAGACCCAGTACTTC.

This clone was seen a handful of times. V and J are TRBV15 and TRBJ1-6; no definite D call. Trimming stripped 0 bases from V and 5 bases from J, with 11 bases between. This CDR3 is 16 amino acids long. Germline assignment: CDR1 LNHNV and CDR2 YYDKDF (reference sequence). The CDR3 sequence: CATSRDRTADNSPLHF. The CDR3, as DNA: TGTGCCACCAGCAGAGATAGAACAGCCGATAATTCACCCCTCCACTTT.

In this sample, this clone turned up a few times. This chain joins TRBV9 and TRBJ2-1, with 16 bases lining up with TRBD2. The CDR3 sequence is 18 residues long. Unmatched junction bases numbered 13, after V lost 5 bases and J lost 8 bases. Germline CDR1 and CDR2: SGDLS and YYNGEE. CDR3 nucleotides: TGTGCCAGCAGTGCCGGGACTAGCGGGGGGGCCGGTCGGGATGAGCAGTTCTTC. This gives the protein CASSAGTSGGAGRDEQFF.

The chain combines TRBV7-7 with TRBJ2-1; 8 bases are shared with TRBD2. The V gene's germline CDR1 is SSHAT and CDR2 FNYEAQ (reference sequence). V lost 5 bases, J lost 8 bases, and 11 bases stayed unmatched. The CDR3 totals 15 residues. The CDR3 DNA reads as TGTGCCAGCAGCCCGGGACTAGGGGGAGGCGATGAGCAGTTCTTC. Its protein is CASSPGLGGGDEQFF. The full variable domain, in which reference TRBV7-7 and TRBJ2-1 provide the parts outside the CDR3, is GAGVSQSPRYKVTKRGQDVTLRCDPISSHATLYWYQQALGQGPEFLTYFNYEAQPDKSGLPSDRFSAERPEGSISTLTIQRTEQRDSAMYRCASSPGLGGGDEQFFGPGTRLTVL.

This rearrangement joins TRBV29-1 to TRBJ1-3, with 8 nucleotides matching TRBD1. This CDR3 contains 14 residues. CDR1 is SQVTM, CDR2 ANQGSEA, per germline. Losses at the gene ends were 3 bases for V and 2 bases for J; bases not matched to a gene: 3. Here the CDR3 DNA reads TGCAGCGTTGATGGACAGGGAACTGGAAACACCATATATTTT. Protein sequence: CSVDGQGTGNTIYF.

This clone was seen once. The junction differs from germline at one of its ends, possibly a read error. V and J are TRBV7-7 and TRBJ2-7, with 9 bases identical to TRBD1. This CDR3 is 13 amino acids long. The germline V gene encodes CDR1 SSHAT and CDR2 FNYEAQ (reference sequence). CDR3: CASSLEQGAAQYF. CDR3 in DNA: TGTGCTAGCAGCTTAGAACAGGGGGCAGCGCAGTACTTC.

Only a few counts were recorded for this clone. The chain uses TRBV4-1 and TRBJ1-5; 7 bases are shared with TRBD1. The CDR3 covers 14 residues. The germline CDR1 and CDR2 sequences are MGHRA and YSYEKL. The J segment lost 5 bases and the V segment lost 5 bases, leaving 6 bases of the junction unmatched. CDR3 residues: CASSSLQGHQPQHF. The CDR3 DNA is TGCGCCAGCAGCTCCTTACAGGGGCATCAGCCCCAGCATTTT.

The chain combines TRBV25-1 with TRBJ1-6; the match to TRBD1 covers 9 bases. Germline trimming cut 4 bases from V and 8 bases from J; bases unmatched to any gene: 9. Germline V gene lookup returns CDR1 MGHDK and CDR2 SYGVNS. CDR3 length: 16 amino acids. CDR3 loop: CASSGVRTGVYSPLHF. The CDR3 bases are TGTGCCAGCAGTGGGGTACGGACAGGGGTTTATTCACCCCTCCACTTT.

V gene TRBV15 combines with J gene TRBJ2-7; the match to TRBD2 covers 13 bases. CDR3 size: 16 residues. The J segment lost 5 bases and the V segment lost 5 bases, leaving 9 bases of the junction unmatched. The germline V gene encodes CDR1 LNHNV and CDR2 YYDKDF (reference sequence). In DNA, the CDR3 is TGTGCCACCAGCGACCGGACTAGCGGGAGAGTACACGAGCAGTACTTC. Translation gives CATSDRTSGRVHEQYF.

V usage is TRBV7-2 and J usage is TRBJ1-5; D is perhaps TRBD1 (6 bases). V lost 5 bases, J lost 7 bases, and 12 bases lay in between. Germline V gives CDR1 SGHTA, CDR2 FQGNSA. CDR3 length: 13 amino acids. The CDR3 region is CASSTGLEQPQHF. The CDR3 DNA is TGTGCCAGCAGCACAGGGTTAGAACAGCCCCAGCATTTT. Variable domain in full (rest from reference TRBV7-2 and TRBJ1-5): GAGVSQSPSNKVTEKGKDVELRCDPISGHTALYWYRQSLGQGLEFLIYFQGNSAPDKSGLPSDRFSAERTGGSVSTLTIQRTQQEDSAVYLCASSTGLEQPQHFGDGTRLSIL.